This T cell receptor beta chain was recovered during a study of control samples from healthy donors and cancer patients. Clones were read by immunoSEQ multiplex PCR, and TCRdb kept only the in-frame ones, dropping some. The sample holds 150,000 to 200,000 clones; about 93% are singletons and the top ten take roughly 1.5%. Trimming pared 4 bases from V and 5 bases from J, leaving 11 bases between. The germline V gene encodes CDR1 LGHDT and CDR2 YNNKEL (reference sequence). CDR3 length: 13 amino acids. This TCR came from a young man in good health. The chain uses TRBV3-1 (or the pseudogene TRBV3-2) and TRBJ1-1; maybe TRBD1 (5 bases). The sample was blood. The CDR3 nucleotides read TGTGCCAGCAGCCCGTCTGGGGGTACTGAAGCTTTCTTT. Translation gives CASSPSGGTEAFF.